The 28 T cell receptor beta chains reported below all come from one sample, sequenced in a study of CD8 T cells in Susac syndrome. RNA in amounts of roughly 0.5 to 1 ug was reverse transcribed with random hexamers. TCRdb reanalysed the immunoSEQ multiplex PCR reads using MiXCR and keeps one entry per CDR3 protein. The data hold approximately 120,000 distinct CDR3 sequences, with around 94% observed a single time. The sample consisted of CD8+ T cells from PBMCs. The source of these receptors is a human donor with Susac syndrome.

This rearrangement joins TRBV19 to TRBJ2-5; D remains ambiguous. The germline V and J ends were trimmed by 5 bases and 5 bases, with 12 bases remaining between them. The germline CDR1 and CDR2 sequences are LNHDA and SQIVND (reference sequence). The CDR3 is made up of 13 amino acids. The CDR3 loop reads CASSPGQGETQYF. CDR3 in DNA: TGTGCCAGTAGTCCCGGCCAAGGGGAGACCCAGTACTTC.

This clonotype is a singleton in its sample. This chain connects TRBV10-3 to TRBJ2-7, with D unresolved. Germline V lookup: CDR1 ENHRY, CDR2 SYGVKD. The V and J ends lost 0 bases and 4 bases respectively, with 13 bases between them. The length of the CDR3 is 15 residues. This CDR3 is CAISESLTSIYEQYF. CDR3 coding DNA: TGTGCCATCAGTGAGTCGTTAACAAGCATTTACGAGCAGTACTTC.

The chain employs TRBV19 and TRBJ1-1, with D hard to call. This CDR3 is built from 15 residues. V lost 0 bases and J lost 1, with 9 bases in between. In germline, CDR1 is LNHDA, CDR2 SQIVND (reference sequence). The DNA for the CDR3 is TGTGCCAGTAGTATAGACCAAAGGGCGAACACTGAAGCTTTCTTT. The encoded protein is CASSIDQRANTEAFF. Based on the CDR3 plus reference TRBV19 and TRBJ1-1, the full variable domain is DGGITQSPKYLFRKEGQNVTLSCEQNLNHDAMYWYRQDPGQGLRLIYYSQIVNDFQKGDIAEGYSVSREKKESFPLTVTSAQKNPTAFYLCASSIDQRANTEAFFGQGTRLTVV.

The chain has TRBV6-4 and TRBJ2-1; 12 bases map to TRBD1. The V gene end was trimmed by 6 bases and the J gene end by 8 bases; junction bases not matched to a gene: 5. This CDR3 contains 14 residues. Germline V gene sequence: CDR1 MRHNA, CDR2 SNTAGT. CDR3 region: CASSLGQGADEQFF. CDR3 bases: TGTGCCAGCAGCTTGGGACAGGGGGCAGATGAGCAGTTCTTC.

This clonotype was recorded a few times. This rearrangement joins TRBV12-3 or TRBV12-4 to TRBJ2-5; D remains ambiguous. V shed 4 bases and J shed 1 base, with 10 bases lying between them. The CDR3 runs to 14 residues. The CDR3 bases are TGTGCCAGCAGTTCACTAAACAGCCAAGAGACCCAGTACTTC. Translation gives CASSSLNSQETQYF.

The rearrangement uses TRBV5-1 and TRBJ2-2; D is ambiguous. Deletions cut 0 bases from V and 7 bases from J, with 4 bases between. This CDR3 is 12 amino acids long. Germline loops: CDR1 SGHRS, CDR2 YFSETQ. The CDR3: CASSLVDGELFF. For the CDR3, the DNA is TGCGCCAGCAGCTTGGTTGACGGGGAGCTGTTTTTT.

The genes are TRBV20-1 and TRBJ2-3, with 8 bases identical to TRBD1. The length of the CDR3 is 14 residues. The V segment lost 6 bases and the J segment 2 bases; nucleotides outside the gene matches: 7. CDR1 is DFQATT, CDR2 SNEGSKA, per germline (reference sequence). The CDR3 region has the DNA TGCAGTGCCGCCGGGACAGGCACCACAGATACGCAGTATTTT. Protein sequence: CSAAGTGTTDTQYF.

The V and J genes are TRBV7-2 and TRBJ2-4; D may correspond to TRBD1 or TRBD2 (5 bases each). The CDR3 is made up of 16 amino acids. The germline CDR1 and CDR2 sequences are SGHTA and FQGNSA. V shed 5 bases and J shed 5 bases, with 19 bases lying between them. DNA of the CDR3: TGTGCCAGCAGCCCCGGGTTTGAGGGGCTAGAAAACATTCAGTACTTC. The encoded protein is CASSPGFEGLENIQYF.

This chain links TRBV12-3 or TRBV12-4 with TRBJ1-5; TRBD1 might be the D (5 bases). The CDR3 runs to 15 residues. Trimming removed 0 bases at V and 2 bases at J, with 8 bases between. The CDR3 region has the DNA TGTGCCAGCAGTTTAGCGGGGCCGGGCAATCAGCCCCAGCATTTT. This gives the protein CASSLAGPGNQPQHF.

V usage is TRBV20-1 and J usage is TRBJ1-1; TRBD1 agrees at 8 bases. The V and J ends lost 4 bases and 5 bases, in that order; junction bases with no gene match: 3. Germline V lookup: CDR1 DFQATT, CDR2 SNEGSKA (reference sequence). The CDR3 totals 12 residues. The chain's CDR3 is CSATRGQTEAFF. For the CDR3, the DNA is TGCAGTGCTACCAGGGGGCAGACTGAAGCTTTCTTT.

V is TRBV9 and J is TRBJ2-7, with D possibly matching TRBD2 (5 bases). The germline V and J ends were trimmed by 0 bases and 3 bases, with 13 bases remaining between them. The CDR3 totals 15 residues. Germline CDR1 reads SGDLS; CDR2 reads YYNGEE. The CDR3 loop is CASSVGGGWDYEQYF. The CDR3 coding sequence is TGTGCCAGCAGCGTAGGTGGCGGGTGGGACTACGAGCAGTACTTC.

This rearrangement joins TRBV7-6 to TRBJ1-1; D is undetermined. The CDR3 has 13 amino acids. From germline, CDR1 is SGHVS and CDR2 FNYEAQ. The V gene lost 1 base and the J gene lost 4 bases, with 7 bases spanning the gap. CDR3 sequence (DNA): TGTGCCAGCAGCTTAGTGGGGTTCACTGAAGCTTTCTTT. It specifies CASSLVGFTEAFF.

This clonotype came up once. The chain carries TRBV5-4 and TRBJ2-7, with D tentatively TRBD2 (6 bases). CDR1 and CDR2 from the germline V gene are SGHNT and YYREEE (reference sequence). Between the trimmed V and J ends, which lost 4 bases and 1 base, there was a span of 18 bases. The CDR3 has 16 amino acids. DNA for the CDR3: TGTGCCAGCAGCGGCTACCGGGACTCGGTATCCTACGAGCAGTACTTC. It codes for CASSGYRDSVSYEQYF.

The genes are TRBV19 and TRBJ1-6, with no clear D. Trimming left V 8 bases short and J 10 bases short, with 12 bases between. The CDR3 runs to 12 residues. CDR1 LNHDA and CDR2 SQIVND come from the germline V gene (reference sequence). The CDR3 sequence: CASRKRESPLHF. The CDR3 region has the DNA TGTGCCAGTCGTAAAAGGGAATCACCCCTCCACTTT.

This sequence joins TRBV4-1 and TRBJ1-6; D is uncertain. Deletions cut 0 bases from V and 9 bases from J, with 9 bases between. The CDR3 consists of 14 residues. Germline loops: CDR1 MGHRA, CDR2 YSYEKL. The CDR3 loop is CASSQESTGSPLHF. In DNA, the CDR3 is TGCGCCAGCAGCCAAGAATCCACTGGTTCACCCCTCCACTTT.

The chain carries TRBV13 and TRBJ1-3; D unresolved. The germline gives CDR1 PRHDT, CDR2 FYEKMQ (reference sequence). There are 17 residues in the CDR3. Trimming took off 0 bases at V and 0 bases at J, with 12 bases between the two ends. The CDR3 DNA sequence: TGTGCCAGCAGCTTAGGCCGCGGACGGGGCTCTGGAAACACCATATATTTT. Amino acid sequence: CASSLGRGRGSGNTIYF.

This chain connects TRBV19 to TRBJ2-5; TRBD2 is a possible D gene (5 bases). V was cut by 6 bases and J by 5 bases, with 13 bases left in between. This CDR3 comprises 13 residues. Germline values: CDR1 LNHDA, CDR2 SQIVND (reference sequence). CDR3 loop: CASRIRGSETQYF. CDR3 bases: TGTGCCAGTAGGATTCGAGGGTCGGAGACCCAGTACTTC.

This chain links TRBV9 with TRBJ2-7, with a possible D match to TRBD1 (5 bases). The CDR3 length is 15 residues. The V and J ends lost 0 bases and 7 bases respectively, with 17 bases between them. Germline CDR1 reads SGDLS; CDR2 reads YYNGEE. The CDR3 region has the DNA TGTGCCAGCAGCGTAGCAGGGAACCCATTGGATGAGCAGTACTTC. Translation: CASSVAGNPLDEQYF.

The chain couples TRBV27 to TRBJ1-1; 7 bases line up with TRBD1. With V trimmed by 10 bases and J by 9 bases, 8 bases remained unmatched. CDR3 length: 11 amino acids. Germline loops: CDR1 MNHEY, CDR2 SMNVEV (reference sequence). The CDR3: CATITGVQAFF. In nucleotides, the CDR3 is TGTGCCACAATAACAGGGGTTCAAGCTTTCTTT.

This clonotype has more than one count but fewer than ten. The CDR3 DNA reads TGTGCCAGCAGTGAAAAGACAGAGAATCAGCCCCAGCATTTT. Residues: CASSEKTENQPQHF. The V and J genes are TRBV6-2 or TRBV6-3 and TRBJ1-5; a weak D match, TRBD1 (5 bases). This CDR3 comprises 14 residues. Germline CDR1 reads MNHEY; CDR2 reads SVGEGT. The V and J ends lost 5 bases and 4 bases respectively, with 12 bases between them.

The chain has TRBV27 and TRBJ2-7; D is tentatively TRBD1 or TRBD2 (6 bases each). The germline V and J ends were trimmed by 6 bases and 3 bases, with 18 bases remaining between them. Germline-derived CDR1 and CDR2 are MNHEY and SMNVEV (reference sequence). CDR3 length: 15 amino acids. The CDR3 DNA reads TGTGCCAGCAGCGGGGGTGAGGGACACGTCTACGAGCAGTACTTC. Protein sequence: CASSGGEGHVYEQYF.

This chain uses TRBV4-1 with TRBJ1-4; D may be TRBD1 (6 bases). The CDR3 consists of 16 residues. The V gene lost 5 bases and the J gene lost 0 bases, with 13 bases spanning the gap. From germline, CDR1 is MGHRA and CDR2 YSYEKL. Written as DNA, the CDR3 is TGCGCCAGCAGCGGGGGAGGGGGGACAACTAATGAAAAACTGTTTTTT. Translation: CASSGGGGTTNEKLFF.

This chain uses TRBV25-1 with TRBJ2-2; the D is unclear. CDR1 is MGHDK, CDR2 SYGVNS, per germline. V was pared by 3 bases and J by 0 bases, with 8 bases between. This CDR3 contains 15 residues. The CDR3 region has the DNA TGTGCCAGCAGTGAGACAAAACCGAACACCGGGGAGCTGTTTTTT. It encodes CASSETKPNTGELFF.

This chain connects TRBV4-1 to TRBJ2-1, with D perhaps matching TRBD1 or TRBD2 (6 bases each). V lost 4 bases, J lost 2 bases, and 12 bases lay in between. Looked up from germline, CDR1 is MGHRA and CDR2 is YSYEKL. The CDR3 is 15 residues long. The CDR3 sequence is CASSLGGRAYNEQFF. The CDR3 nucleotides are TGCGCCAGCAGCCTGGGGGGCCGGGCCTACAATGAGCAGTTCTTC.

This rearrangement joins TRBV25-1 to TRBJ1-1, with D perhaps TRBD1 (5 bases). The germline V gene encodes CDR1 MGHDK and CDR2 SYGVNS. V shed 4 bases and J shed 1 base, with 7 bases lying between them. This CDR3 region has 13 residues. Here the CDR3 reads CASSVGRNTEAFF. Written as DNA, the CDR3 is TGTGCCAGCAGTGTGGGGCGGAACACTGAAGCTTTCTTT.

The V gene is TRBV6-5, the J gene TRBJ2-7; TRBD2 agrees at 7 bases. Germline CDR1 MNHEY, CDR2 SVGAGI. The CDR3 consists of 12 residues. V lost 10 bases to trimming and J lost 4 bases; unmatched junction nucleotides: 7. This CDR3 is CATLAENYEQYF. The CDR3 coding sequence is TGTGCCACTCTAGCGGAAAATTACGAGCAGTACTTC.

In nucleotides, the CDR3 is TGTGCCAGCAGCGTAGAAGGAGCGGGAGAAGAGCAGTTCTTC. Translating gives CASSVEGAGEEQFF. The chain uses TRBV9 and TRBJ2-1; 8 bases agree with TRBD2. Germline V gene lookup returns CDR1 SGDLS and CDR2 YYNGEE. There are 14 residues in the CDR3. V shed 0 bases, J shed 10 bases, and the junction held 6 bases outside the gene matches.

V usage is TRBV7-2 and J usage is TRBJ1-2; D remains unclear. Germline CDR1 reads SGHTA; CDR2 reads FQGNSA. V gave up 5 bases and J gave up 4 bases, with 5 bases separating them. The CDR3 length is 11 residues. DNA for the CDR3: TGTGCCAGCAGCCCGTCCTATGGCTACACCTTC. This sequence encodes CASSPSYGYTF.